The entry that follows covers one T cell receptor (beta chain) sequence. Its matching antigen is unknown. TCRdb's table, derived via immunoSEQ multiplex PCR, lists solely in-frame clones and lacks some. The data contain about 180,000 clones, under 95% of them seen just once; the ten biggest clones take up roughly 1.7%. V lost 1 base, J lost 5 bases, and 6 bases stayed unmatched. This CDR3 has 15 residues. From germline, CDR1 is SGHTS and CDR2 YDEGEE. This entry belongs to a study of T cell responses to AZD1222 COVID-19 vaccine. Notes on the study in general: Epitopes outside B.1.351 and B.1.1.7 mutated regions reportedly drew nearly half of spike TCRs.

Second-dose schedules of about 4 or about 12 weeks were combined. The gene calls are TRBV5-8 and TRBJ1-5, with TRBD1 matching over 7 bases. This TCR was sampled from an adult who received the AZD1222 COVID-19 vaccine. Sequences were derived from peripheral blood, sampled 28 days after the second AZD1222 dose. The CDR3 is CASSLLGRGDQPQHF. CDR3 DNA sequence: TGTGCCAGCAGCTTGTTAGGCAGGGGGGATCAGCCCCAGCATTTT.